This T cell receptor beta chain was recorded in a study of T cell responses to AZD1222 COVID-19 vaccine. Assay: immunoSEQ multiplex PCR; the TCRdb copy retains only in-frame clones and omits some. The sample carries 150,000 or so clones, around nine tenths recorded once. CDR1 is KGHDR and CDR2 is SFDVKD in the germline V gene. V dropped 9 bases and J dropped 1 base, with 12 bases sitting between them. The CDR3 loop spans 13 amino acids. This chain connects TRBV24-1 to TRBJ2-7; D is possibly TRBD1 (6 bases). This TCR came from an adult in good health. The sample consisted of peripheral blood, taken on day 0 of AZD1222 vaccination. The CDR3 reads CATAQGDSYEQYF. In DNA, the CDR3 is TGTGCCACCGCACAGGGTGATTCCTACGAGCAGTACTTC.